This T cell receptor (beta chain) was captured by sequencing in a study of T cell changes during pregnancy in multiple sclerosis. Profiling relied on immunoSEQ multiplex PCR, and the TCRdb table lists in-frame clones only, not all of them. The sample shows about 41,000 clones, 85% to 95% of them seen only once. The CDR3 is 14 amino acids. V trimming: 5 bases; J trimming: 8 bases; junction bases outside the gene matches: 4. Germline V CDR1 and CDR2: MRHNA, SNTAGT. The receptor comes from a female donor with multiple sclerosis, enrolled in a pregnancy study. The chain employs TRBV6-4 and TRBJ2-1, with 12 bases aligning to TRBD2. The specimen comprised CD8+ T cells from peripheral blood mononuclear cells, sampled in the third trimester of pregnancy. CDR3 DNA sequence: TGTGCCAGCAGTACCGGGACTAGCGGGCATGAGCAGTTCTTC. Its protein is CASSTGTSGHEQFF.